The next 14 T cell receptor beta chains were all read from a single sample in a study of T cell repertoires in aging, cancer and after chemotherapy. Amplification of TCR beta used genomic DNA extracted from peripheral blood. A mixed TRB-A/B primer pool amplified rearranged TRB by multiplex touch-down PCR. TCRdb called the multiplex PCR reads again in MiXCR, with one record for every CDR3 protein. The sample holds over 9,500 distinct CDR3 sequences, more than 25% seen once. The sample comprised blood. The receptors originated from a human donor in good health.

V usage is TRBV10-3 and J usage is TRBJ1-2; 8 bases align to TRBD1. Looked up from germline, CDR1 is ENHRY and CDR2 is SYGVKD. The trim removed 10 bases at V and 4 bases at J, leaving 8 bases unmatched. The CDR3 covers 13 residues. The CDR3 protein is CASGTGRGYGYTF. The CDR3 bases are TGTGCCAGTGGGACAGGCAGGGGCTATGGCTACACCTTC.

As concerns this clonotype: Germline and junction disagree at one end, which may indicate a read error. The chain recombines TRBV12-3 or TRBV12-4 with TRBJ1-2; maybe TRBD1 (5 bases). CDR3 length equals 14 residues. CDR3 in DNA: TGTGCCAACCCCGGGGGGAGATTTAACTATGACTACACCTTC. Translation: CANPGGRFNYDYTF.

This clonotype is labeled as medium-sized. DNA for the CDR3: TGCAGCGCGCTAGGCTTGGGGGAGACCTATGGCTACACCTTC. Translating gives CSALGLGETYGYTF. This chain links TRBV29-1 with TRBJ1-2; possibly TRBD1 for D (5 bases). Germline V gene sequence: CDR1 SQVTM, CDR2 ANQGSEA. The CDR3 has 14 amino acids. The V gene lost 7 bases and the J gene lost 4 bases, with 19 bases spanning the gap. Complete variable domain (other parts from reference TRBV29-1 and TRBJ1-2): SAVISQKPSRDICQRGTSLTIQCQVDSQVTMMFWYRQQPGQSLTLIATANQGSEATYESGFVIDKFPISRPNLTFSTLTVSNMSPEDSSIYLCSALGLGETYGYTFGSGTRLTVV.

The rearrangement joins TRBV6-5 to TRBJ1-1; 9 bases map to TRBD1. Trimming took 7 bases from V and 1 from J; bases not matched to a gene: 13. There are 17 residues in the CDR3. The germline V gene encodes CDR1 MNHEY and CDR2 SVGAGI. The CDR3 protein is CASTRDTTGGRNTEAFF. CDR3 sequence (DNA): TGTGCCAGCACCCGAGATACGACAGGGGGGAGGAACACTGAAGCTTTCTTT.

V gene TRBV5-1 combines with J gene TRBJ1-2; the D gene is possibly TRBD1 (5 bases). Germline V gene lookup returns CDR1 SGHRS and CDR2 YFSETQ. Trimming left V 0 bases short and J 8 bases short, with 14 bases between. CDR3 length equals 14 residues. The CDR3 region has the DNA TGCGCCAGCAGCTTGGAAGGCTTAGGGGAAGGCTACACCTTC. Translating it yields CASSLEGLGEGYTF.

The sample holds a few counts of this clonotype. The gene calls are TRBV5-3 and TRBJ2-3; D is perhaps TRBD1 (6 bases). TRBV5-3 belongs to the ORF category, with a function that is uncertain. The CDR3 is made up of 16 amino acids. V was cut by 4 bases and J by 0 bases, with 15 bases left in between. The CDR3 spells CARSPGTLVSTDTQYF. The CDR3 DNA follows: TGTGCCAGAAGCCCTGGGACACTCGTTAGCACAGATACGCAGTATTTT.

The chain has TRBV30 and TRBJ1-5; maybe TRBD1 (6 bases). The CDR3 is 15 residues long. The germline CDR1 and CDR2 sequences are GTSNPN and SVGIG (reference sequence). Between the trimmed V and J ends, which lost 0 bases and 0 bases, there was a span of 9 bases. The CDR3 nucleotides are TGTGCCTGGAGTGTCGGACAGTATAGCAATCAGCCCCAGCATTTT. Residues: CAWSVGQYSNQPQHF.

The chain links TRBV12-3 or TRBV12-4 to TRBJ1-1; D perhaps matches TRBD1 (6 bases). This CDR3 spans 14 amino acids. The V and J ends lost 4 bases and 1 base respectively, with 10 bases between them. CDR3: CASSYRERNTEAFF. DNA for the CDR3: TGTGCCAGCAGTTACAGGGAGCGGAACACTGAAGCTTTCTTT.

V and J are TRBV6-1 and TRBJ2-1; TRBD2 matches 7 bases. CDR1 and CDR2 from the germline V gene are MNHNS and SASEGT. J was trimmed by 3 bases and V by 3 bases; bases with no gene match: 5. This CDR3 is 15 amino acids long. CDR3 amino acids: CASSEKRGGYNEQFF. CDR3 DNA sequence: TGTGCCAGCAGTGAGAAGCGGGGAGGCTACAATGAGCAGTTCTTC.

The chain is built from TRBV12-3 or TRBV12-4 and TRBJ1-5, with 10 bases identical to TRBD1. With V trimmed by 5 bases and J by 3 bases, 4 bases remained unmatched. There are 15 residues in the CDR3. This CDR3 is CASSPGTGDNQPQHF. The CDR3 coding sequence is TGTGCCAGCAGTCCAGGGACAGGGGACAATCAGCCCCAGCATTTT.

This clonotype was seen more than once but under ten times. This chain uses TRBV6-5 with TRBJ1-2; TRBD1 matches at 7 bases. With 5 bases clipped from V and 4 bases from J, the junction kept 7 bases outside the gene matches. Germline V lookup: CDR1 MNHEY, CDR2 SVGAGI. The CDR3 length is 14 residues. This CDR3 is CASSARQGVYGYTF. The CDR3 bases are TGTGCCAGCAGTGCCCGACAGGGTGTCTATGGCTACACCTTC.

The chain couples TRBV11-1 to TRBJ2-3; 8 nucleotides line up with TRBD2. The CDR3 spans 17 residues. Germline CDR1 reads SGHAT; CDR2 reads FQDESV (reference sequence). After removal of 3 bases from V and 3 bases from J, the junction contained 11 bases not matched to a gene. The CDR3 here is CASSFRTGGLGTDTQYF. The CDR3 bases are TGTGCCAGCAGCTTCCGTACCGGGGGACTAGGTACAGATACGCAGTATTTT.

The chain has TRBV18 and TRBJ1-3, with D tentatively TRBD1 (5 bases). Germline V lookup: CDR1 KGHSH, CDR2 LQKENI. This CDR3 contains 17 residues. V was cut by 5 bases and J by 0 bases, with 17 bases left in between. The CDR3 sequence is CASSTDLQARSGNTIYF. The CDR3 DNA sequence: TGTGCCAGCTCAACCGATTTACAGGCACGCTCTGGAAACACCATATATTTT.

This clonotype was recorded once. This chain connects TRBV6-5 to TRBJ2-7; D might be TRBD1 (6 bases). CDR1 and CDR2 (germline): MNHEY, SVGAGI. V lost 7 bases and J lost 2, with 15 bases in between. The CDR3 is made up of 14 amino acids. CDR3 protein: CASTGQSDAYEQYF. CDR3 DNA: TGTGCCAGCACCGGACAGTCCGATGCCTACGAGCAGTACTTC.